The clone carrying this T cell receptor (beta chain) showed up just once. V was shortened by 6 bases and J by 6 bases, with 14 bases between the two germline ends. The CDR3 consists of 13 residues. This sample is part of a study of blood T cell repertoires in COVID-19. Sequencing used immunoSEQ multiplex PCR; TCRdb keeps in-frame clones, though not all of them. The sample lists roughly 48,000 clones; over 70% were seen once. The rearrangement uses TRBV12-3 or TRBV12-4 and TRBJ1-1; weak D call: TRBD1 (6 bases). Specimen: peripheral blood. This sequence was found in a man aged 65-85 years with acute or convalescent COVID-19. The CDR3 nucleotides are TGTGCCAGCAGCCTCTGGACAGTTCCTGAAGCTTTCTTT. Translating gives CASSLWTVPEAFF.